The 12 T cell receptor beta chains reported below all come from one sample, sequenced in a study of blood T cell repertoires in COVID-19 (dated by TCRdb to the early 2020s). Libraries came from the immunoSEQ multiplex PCR assay. What TCRdb holds here is the immuneACCESS table cut down to in-frame rearrangements. Part of the clones is not present; checked against another copy, under half of the missing clones reflect an unresolved V gene, and the others are unexplained. In this sample the table shows approximately 220,000 clones, 70% to 90% of which occur a single time. The ten largest make up 1.2% of the sample. Sequencing was carried out using PBMCs or T cells enriched from blood (not recorded which). Source of these receptors: a man between 25 and 39 years old who had recovered from COVID-19.

The chain combines TRBV3-1 (or the pseudogene TRBV3-2) with TRBJ1-2, with 9 bases aligning to TRBD1. Germline V gene sequence: CDR1 LGHDT, CDR2 YNNKEL (reference sequence). This CDR3 spans 14 amino acids. Trimming cost V 3 bases and J 8 bases; bases outside gene matches: 7. CDR3 amino acids: CASSHPNRGQGYTF. As DNA, the CDR3 is TGTGCCAGCAGCCACCCAAACAGGGGGCAGGGCTACACCTTC.

This clone was detected only once. The J gene is TRBJ2-5, the V gene TRBV11-3, with TRBD2 identical over 7 bases. Per germline, CDR1 SGHNT and CDR2 YENEEA. There are 14 residues in the CDR3. V lost 1 base, J lost 8 bases, and 7 bases stayed unmatched. The CDR3 nucleotides are TGTGCCAGCAGCTTAGGGGGGGGTATAAATACCCAGTACTTC. Its protein is CASSLGGGINTQYF.

The gene calls are TRBV7-9 and TRBJ2-2; 12 bases are a match to TRBD2. Per germline, CDR1 SEHNR and CDR2 FQNEAQ (reference sequence). There are 15 residues in the CDR3. J gave up 2 bases and V 6 bases, and 1 base lay outside the gene matches. The CDR3: CASRGLAGNTGELFF. The CDR3 DNA reads as TGTGCCAGCAGGGGACTAGCGGGTAACACCGGGGAGCTGTTTTTT.

V and J are TRBV5-1 and TRBJ1-1, with a weak D call TRBD1 (5 bases). The V and J ends lost 4 bases and 7 bases respectively, with 17 bases between them. Germline values: CDR1 SGHRS, CDR2 YFSETQ. The CDR3 consists of 14 residues. The CDR3 spells CASSPEGPRREAFF. The DNA for the CDR3 is TGCGCCAGCAGCCCGGAGGGACCACGGCGTGAAGCTTTCTTT.

The gene calls are TRBV4-1 and TRBJ1-3; D is uncertain. V dropped 1 base and J dropped 4 bases, with 5 bases sitting between them. This CDR3 spans 13 amino acids. Germline loops: CDR1 MGHRA, CDR2 YSYEKL. CDR3 loop: CASSQVGGNTIYF. CDR3 bases: TGCGCCAGCAGCCAAGTCGGGGGAAACACCATATATTTT.

This clone was seen just once. The rearrangement links TRBV29-1 to TRBJ1-1, with TRBD1 as a possible D gene (6 bases). The length of the CDR3 is 12 residues. The V end lost 6 bases, the J end lost 3 bases, and 11 bases lay between the germline ends. Germline CDR1 reads SQVTM; CDR2 reads ANQGSEA. CDR3 amino acids: CSVAAGDTEAFF. CDR3 DNA sequence: TGCAGCGTGGCTGCAGGGGACACTGAAGCTTTCTTT. Full variable domain (outside the CDR3, taken from reference TRBV29-1 and TRBJ1-1): SAVISQKPSRDICQRGTSLTIQCQVDSQVTMMFWYRQQPGQSLTLIATANQGSEATYESGFVIDKFPISRPNLTFSTLTVSNMSPEDSSIYLCSVAAGDTEAFFGQGTRLTVV.

The chain links TRBV4-2 to TRBJ1-1; no clear D gene. The CDR3 is made up of 15 amino acids. V shed 1 base and J shed 1 base, with 10 bases lying between them. The V gene's germline CDR1 is LGHNA and CDR2 YNFKEQ. CDR3 in DNA: TGTGCCAGCAGCCAAGCTTGGGCCCCGAACACTGAAGCTTTCTTT. Protein sequence: CASSQAWAPNTEAFF.

Here the CDR3 reads CASSQVPDSYYGYTF. In DNA, the CDR3 is TGCGCCAGCAGCCAAGTCCCAGATTCTTACTATGGCTACACCTTC. The J gene is TRBJ1-2, the V gene TRBV4-1; D uncertain. V was pared by 1 base and J by 3 bases, with 12 bases between. Germline values: CDR1 MGHRA, CDR2 YSYEKL. CDR3 length: 15 amino acids.

This clone was observed a single time. This sequence joins TRBV2 and TRBJ1-1; 7 bases line up with TRBD1. The V segment lost 3 bases and the J segment 4 bases; nucleotides outside the gene matches: 11. Germline CDR1 reads SNHLY; CDR2 reads FYNNEI. This CDR3 region has 16 residues. This CDR3 is CASSEGPDRVGTEAFF. The CDR3 DNA is TGTGCCAGCAGTGAGGGCCCTGACAGGGTGGGCACTGAAGCTTTCTTT.

The chain couples TRBV4-3 to TRBJ2-2, with 9 bases identical to TRBD1. The CDR3 has 15 residues. V gave up 1 base and J gave up 7 bases; unmatched junction bases: 4. Germline CDR1 LGHNA, CDR2 YSLEER. The CDR3 nucleotides read TGCGCCAGCAGCCAAGTCGGGACAGGGAGCGGGGAGCTGTTTTTT. Amino acid sequence: CASSQVGTGSGELFF.

This chain links TRBV11-3 with TRBJ2-1; 11 nucleotides line up with TRBD2. This CDR3 has 20 amino acids. V was pared by 1 base and J by 1 base, with 12 bases of the junction left unmatched. From germline, CDR1 is SGHNT and CDR2 YENEEA. CDR3 in DNA: TGTGCCAGCAGCTTAGCGGGTTTGGCTAGCGGGGGGTCGTCCTACAATGAGCAGTTCTTC. Protein product: CASSLAGLASGGSSYNEQFF.

V and J are TRBV5-1 and TRBJ2-2, with D perhaps matching TRBD2 (6 bases). Trimming removed 2 bases at V and 7 bases at J, with 9 bases between. This CDR3 comprises 13 residues. Per the germline V gene, CDR1 is SGHRS and CDR2 is YFSETQ. The CDR3 DNA follows: TGCGCCAGCAGCTTCCGGGGGATCGGGGAGCTGTTTTTT. It encodes CASSFRGIGELFF.